The entry below gives a single T cell receptor beta chain sequence along with its context. Its antigen is not known. The sample originates from a study of PD-1 blockade in classical Hodgkin lymphoma. Study-level results: Among the patients, those starting nivolumab under 1 year after ASCT were excluded. Newly diagnosed patients had diversity similar to the baseline diversity of complete responders.

In every patient, relapse followed autologous stem cell transplantation, while exposure to brentuximab vedotin differed. Germline values: CDR1 SGHRS, CDR2 YFSETQ. The V and J ends lost 4 bases and 3 bases, in that order; junction bases with no gene match: 12. The CDR3 totals 17 residues. Profiling relied on immunoSEQ multiplex PCR, and the TCRdb table lists in-frame clones only, not all of them. The sample lists approximately 44,000 clones, 70% to 80% occurring once. V gene TRBV5-1 combines with J gene TRBJ2-1, with 8 bases aligning to TRBD1. This specimen consisted of peripheral blood mononuclear cells (PBMCs), obtained at baseline. The TCR comes from a human donor with classical Hodgkin lymphoma. For the CDR3, the DNA is TGCGCCAGCAGCCTCCCTTCCCAGGGGGCGTTCTACAATGAGCAGTTCTTC. It specifies CASSLPSQGAFYNEQFF.